Below are 22 T cell receptor beta chains sequenced from a single sample in a study of shared clonotypes between healthy human individuals. Generated by immunoSEQ multiplex PCR, the TCRdb table keeps only in-frame clones and is missing some. The table records about 1 million clones, under 80% of them present only once. Specimen: memory CD4+ T cells sorted from blood. As to subset: CD45RA-negative fraction. These receptors were obtained from a man aged 18-30 years in good health.

This clone was recorded a few times. The chain couples TRBV5-6 to TRBJ2-5; D gene unclear. This CDR3 has 16 residues. The V end was cut by 0 bases, the J end by 5 bases, with 17 bases between. Germline CDR1 is SGHDT and CDR2 is YYEEEE. The CDR3 DNA follows: TGTGCCAGCAGCTTGGAATTTGGAGACCATTCGGAGACCCAGTACTTC. The encoded protein is CASSLEFGDHSETQYF.

This chain joins TRBV19 and TRBJ2-7; D is uncertain. The V end was cut by 8 bases, the J end by 5 bases, with 13 bases between. This CDR3 has 12 amino acids. Germline CDR1 and CDR2: LNHDA and SQIVND (reference sequence). This CDR3 reads CASSARSNEQYF. For the CDR3, the DNA is TGTGCCAGTTCGGCGCGAAGCAACGAGCAGTACTTC.

The rearrangement uses TRBV7-8 and TRBJ1-4; 8 bases fit TRBD1. This CDR3 region has 15 residues. The ends lost 1 base at V and 4 bases at J; junction bases unmatched: 2. Germline loops: CDR1 SGHVS, CDR2 FQNEAQ. The CDR3 DNA follows: TGTGCCAGCAGCTTAGGGACAGGGAATAATGAAAAACTGTTTTTT. Encoded protein: CASSLGTGNNEKLFF.

The chain couples TRBV2 to TRBJ2-7; maybe TRBD2 (6 bases). Germline CDR1 is SNHLY and CDR2 is FYNNEI. Trimming cost V 4 bases and J 2 bases, with 15 bases left between them. The CDR3 is made up of 15 amino acids. The CDR3 coding sequence is TGTGCCAGCAGTGTCTCCGGGACTGGGGCCTACGAGCAGTACTTC. This gives the protein CASSVSGTGAYEQYF.

To note about this clone: Different DNA sequences within this sample yield the same CDR3. The chain couples TRBV5-1 to TRBJ2-3, with D uncertain. Germline-derived CDR1 and CDR2 are SGHRS and YFSETQ. V dropped 3 bases and J dropped 0 bases, with 5 bases sitting between them. The CDR3 spans 13 residues. The CDR3 region is CASSSTSTDTQYF. The DNA for the CDR3 is TGCGCCAGCAGCTCGACGAGCACAGATACGCAGTATTTT. The complete variable domain, with remaining parts taken from reference TRBV5-1 and TRBJ2-3, reads KAGVTQTPRYLIKTRGQQVTLSCSPISGHRSVSWYQQTPGQGLQFLFEYFSETQRNKGNFPGRFSGRQFSNSRSEMNVSTLELGDSALYLCASSSTSTDTQYFGPGTRLTVL.

The genes are TRBV18 and TRBJ1-1; tentative D call: TRBD1 (5 bases). The V end was cut by 1 base, the J end by 5 bases, with 14 bases between. The CDR3 extends over 15 amino acids. Germline V CDR1 and CDR2: KGHSH, LQKENI. CDR3 DNA: TGTGCCAGCTCACCACTACAGGATTCGAGGACTGAAGCTTTCTTT. Amino acids: CASSPLQDSRTEAFF.

The rearrangement links TRBV6-5 to TRBJ2-5, with a tentative D call TRBD2 (6 bases). CDR1 is MNHEY, CDR2 SVGAGI, per germline. The V end lost 5 bases, the J end lost 7 bases, and 20 bases lay between the germline ends. CDR3 length: 15 residues. CDR3 bases: TGTGCCAGCAGTCCGGGGACTCCCCAAACAGGGACCCAGTACTTC. Translation: CASSPGTPQTGTQYF.

CDR3 loop: CASSKGGRGGETQYF. The CDR3 coding sequence is TGTGCCAGCAGCAAAGGGGGCCGCGGGGGAGAGACCCAGTACTTC. The V and J genes are TRBV5-6 and TRBJ2-5; D assignment may be TRBD1 or TRBD2 (7 bases each). V gave up 4 bases and J gave up 4 bases, with 17 bases separating them. The V gene's germline CDR1 is SGHDT and CDR2 YYEEEE. CDR3 length: 15 residues.

The chain combines TRBV30 with TRBJ2-3; 7 bases are a match to TRBD2. J lost 8 bases, V lost 3 bases, and 8 bases had no gene match. This CDR3 spans 13 amino acids. Per the germline V gene, CDR1 is GTSNPN and CDR2 is SVGIG (reference sequence). CDR3 DNA: TGTGCCTGGAGCATTACTCGACTAGCTACGCAGTATTTT. It translates to CAWSITRLATQYF.

This clone was found a few times. The chain couples TRBV7-8 to TRBJ2-1; 10 bases map to TRBD1. CDR3 length: 14 amino acids. In germline, CDR1 is SGHVS, CDR2 FQNEAQ. Losses at the gene ends were 4 bases for V and 9 bases for J; bases not matched to a gene: 6. The CDR3 DNA reads TGTGCCAGCAGCTCAACCGGGACAGGGGTTGAGCAGTTCTTC. Its protein product is CASSSTGTGVEQFF.

This chain connects TRBV9 to TRBJ2-2; 8 bases match TRBD2. The CDR3 is made up of 15 amino acids. Germline V gives CDR1 SGDLS, CDR2 YYNGEE. Trimming removed 4 bases from V and 2 bases from J; junction bases left unmatched: 4. CDR3 DNA sequence: TGTGCCAGCAGCATTAGCGGGACTAACACCGGGGAGCTGTTTTTT. Amino acid sequence: CASSISGTNTGELFF.

The J gene is TRBJ1-2, the V gene TRBV5-5; perhaps TRBD1 as D (5 bases). V gave up 0 bases and J gave up 4 bases, with 10 bases separating them. Germline V lookup: CDR1 SGHKS, CDR2 YYEKEE (reference sequence). The CDR3 consists of 14 residues. The CDR3 is CASSLEDRSYGYTF. The CDR3 DNA is TGTGCCAGCAGCTTGGAAGACAGATCCTATGGCTACACCTTC.

In its sample, this clone was seen a few times. The rearrangement links TRBV7-2 to TRBJ1-1, with D tentatively TRBD1 (5 bases). V was pared by 5 bases and J by 8 bases, with 21 bases between. Germline CDR1 reads SGHTA; CDR2 reads FQGNSA. The CDR3 is 15 amino acids. The CDR3 spells CASSPVGRVGPEAFF. In DNA form, the CDR3 reads TGTGCCAGCAGCCCGGTGGGCAGGGTAGGACCCGAAGCTTTCTTT.

DNA for the CDR3: TGTGCCAGTAGTAGACGGGGTTCCTATGGCTACACCTTC. This encodes CASSRRGSYGYTF. V is TRBV19 and J is TRBJ1-2, with D hard to call. V gave up 4 bases and J gave up 4 bases, with 10 bases separating them. Germline lookup yields CDR1 LNHDA and CDR2 SQIVND (reference sequence). This CDR3 is 13 amino acids long.

This sequence joins TRBV5-1 and TRBJ2-3; the D gene is possibly TRBD2 (6 bases). The CDR3 is 14 amino acids. The V gene lost 7 bases and the J gene lost 3 bases, with 15 bases spanning the gap. The germline CDR1 and CDR2 sequences are SGHRS and YFSETQ. The CDR3: CASRIAVATDTQYF. DNA for the CDR3: TGCGCCAGCCGAATAGCGGTGGCAACAGATACGCAGTATTTT.

Of note for this clone: This CDR3 is also generated by other DNA sequences in the sample. The chain recombines TRBV20-1 with TRBJ2-4; D gene uncertain. This CDR3 is built from 11 residues. V was pared by 5 bases and J by 8 bases, with 10 bases between. Per germline, CDR1 DFQATT and CDR2 SNEGSKA (reference sequence). The DNA of the CDR3 is TGCAGTGCTGGTCCGCGAGACATTCAGTACTTC. Protein: CSAGPRDIQYF.

This clone was observed a single time. This sequence joins TRBV5-1 and TRBJ2-3; 8 bases map to TRBD2. Germline-derived CDR1 and CDR2 are SGHRS and YFSETQ. The CDR3 runs to 16 residues. With 4 bases clipped from V and 4 bases from J, the junction kept 11 bases outside the gene matches. CDR3 protein: CASSPNPTGGADTQYF. CDR3 bases: TGCGCCAGCAGCCCCAACCCCACGGGGGGGGCAGATACGCAGTATTTT.

About this clone: The sample contains more than one DNA sequence encoding this CDR3. The genes are TRBV7-2 and TRBJ2-7, with D tentatively TRBD1 (5 bases). Germline V CDR1 and CDR2: SGHTA, FQGNSA. Trimming took off 5 bases at V and 4 bases at J, with 9 bases between the two ends. The CDR3 covers 12 residues. CDR3 bases: TGTGCCAGCAGCCCAGGGTTTTACGAGCAGTACTTC. The encoded protein is CASSPGFYEQYF.

This chain uses TRBV6-1 with TRBJ1-3; no definite D call. This CDR3 is built from 15 residues. The germline V and J ends were trimmed by 7 bases and 0 bases, with 13 bases remaining between them. Per the germline V gene, CDR1 is MNHNS and CDR2 is SASEGT. The CDR3 sequence: CASIPDGSSGNTIYF. The CDR3 DNA sequence: TGTGCCAGCATTCCGGACGGGAGCTCTGGAAACACCATATATTTT.

About this clone: Within the sample, other DNA sequences also encode this same CDR3. The V call is TRBV7-2, the J call TRBJ2-5; D tentatively fits TRBD1 or TRBD2 (5 bases each). CDR1 SGHTA and CDR2 FQGNSA come from the germline V gene. The V end lost 1 base, the J end lost 3 bases, and 12 bases lay between the germline ends. This CDR3 contains 15 residues. This chain's CDR3 is CASSLVGRIEETQYF. The CDR3, as DNA: TGTGCCAGCAGCTTAGTGGGACGGATCGAAGAGACCCAGTACTTC. The whole variable domain, filled in from reference TRBV7-2 and TRBJ2-5, reads GAGVSQSPSNKVTEKGKDVELRCDPISGHTALYWYRQSLGQGLEFLIYFQGNSAPDKSGLPSDRFSAERTGGSVSTLTIQRTQQEDSAVYLCASSLVGRIEETQYFGPGTRLLVL.

Notes on this clone: Other DNA sequences in this specimen translate into the identical CDR3. V is TRBV29-1 and J is TRBJ2-7; 10 bases match TRBD1. Germline lookup yields CDR1 SQVTM and CDR2 ANQGSEA. Trimming took 4 bases from V and 3 from J; bases not matched to a gene: 0. The CDR3 contains 12 residues. The CDR3 sequence: CSVGTGGYEQYF. The CDR3 region has the DNA TGCAGCGTTGGGACAGGGGGCTACGAGCAGTACTTC.

The chain combines TRBV28 with TRBJ1-2, with 9 positions matching TRBD1. The V gene's germline CDR1 is MDHEN and CDR2 SYDVKM. The CDR3 extends over 13 amino acids. Trimming removed 4 bases from V and 3 bases from J; junction bases left unmatched: 0. The CDR3 protein is CASSYRGHYGYTF. The CDR3 DNA sequence: TGTGCCAGCAGTTACAGGGGGCACTATGGCTACACCTTC.